The sequence of this T cell receptor beta chain was determined in a study of PD-1 blockade in mismatch repair-deficient tumors. The CDR3 contains 17 residues. CDR1 and CDR2 (germline): LGHNA, YSLEER. Trimming cost V 0 bases and J 4 bases; bases outside gene matches: 10. This clone was seen only once. Data came from immunoSEQ multiplex PCR; TCRdb stores just in-frame clones and leaves some out. There are about 68,000 clones in the sample; about 78% occur only once, and approximately 5% lies in the top ten. The TCR-sequenced patients were three responders to pembrolizumab. The sequences come from peripheral blood, collected 2 weeks after starting pembrolizumab. This chain links TRBV4-3 with TRBJ2-5; 8 nucleotides agree with TRBD2. This receptor was obtained from an adult with mismatch repair-deficient cancer. CDR3 in DNA: TGCGCCAGCAGCCAAGATGGAGGGGCGGGAGGTCGAGAGACCCAGTACTTC. Its protein is CASSQDGGAGGRETQYF.